Following are 21 T cell receptor beta chains from one sample sequenced in a study of early T cells in non-severe SARS-CoV-2 infection. TCRdb recomputed calls from the 5' RACE reads with MiXCR, one row per CDR3 protein. Of some 58,000 distinct CDR3 sequences in the sample, roughly 13% were seen once. Sample: whole blood. These receptor sequences come from an adult who was a healthcare worker with PCR-confirmed SARS-CoV-2 infection or an uninfected control (not recorded which).

V is TRBV12-3 or TRBV12-4 and J is TRBJ2-7; D gene ambiguous. Trimming pared 8 bases from V and 3 bases from J, leaving 14 bases between. The CDR3 has 13 residues. The DNA for the CDR3 is TGTGCCAGCGCCCCGCTAGGGAACTACGAGCAGTACTTC. Translated: CASAPLGNYEQYF.

The V call is TRBV6-5, the J call TRBJ2-5; TRBD2 matches 7 bases. V lost 0 bases to trimming and J lost 1 base; unmatched junction nucleotides: 2. The CDR3 length is 15 residues. Germline values: CDR1 MNHEY, CDR2 SVGAGI. The CDR3 bases are TGTGCCAGCAGTTACTCCGGGGGGACCCAAGAGACCCAGTACTTC. The encoded protein is CASSYSGGTQETQYF.

The table lists this clonotype with many counts. This chain joins TRBV29-1 and TRBJ2-7; 7 bases are shared with TRBD1. CDR1 and CDR2 (germline): SQVTM, ANQGSEA. The CDR3 spans 13 residues. V dropped 7 bases and J dropped 2; count of bases not matched to a gene: 8. CDR3 sequence reads: CSARDSSPYEQYF. CDR3 bases: TGCAGCGCCCGGGACAGTTCCCCCTACGAGCAGTACTTC.

This clonotype occurred many times. This rearrangement joins TRBV12-5 to TRBJ1-6; 8 bases are a match to TRBD1. CDR1 and CDR2 (germline): LGHNT, FRNRAP. V lost 5 bases, J lost 7 bases, and 4 bases stayed unmatched. The CDR3 covers 14 residues. The CDR3 nucleotides read TGTGCTAGTGGTCCGGGACAGGAGAATTCACCCCTCCACTTT. This translates into CASGPGQENSPLHF.

This clonotype was detected only a few times. V usage is TRBV2 and J usage is TRBJ1-2, with a possible D match to TRBD1 (5 bases). This CDR3 has 13 amino acids. V lost 6 bases and J lost 0, with 8 bases in between. Germline values: CDR1 SNHLY, CDR2 FYNNEI. The CDR3 loop is CASRRGANYGYTF. The CDR3, as DNA: TGTGCCAGCAGGAGGGGCGCTAACTATGGCTACACCTTC.

This chain links TRBV19 with TRBJ1-2; 7 bases map to TRBD1. Germline CDR1 is LNHDA and CDR2 is SQIVND (reference sequence). The CDR3 loop spans 16 amino acids. V lost 4 bases to trimming and J lost 4 bases; unmatched junction nucleotides: 12. The CDR3 nucleotides are TGTGCCAGTAGTAAAGGGACAGCGTCCGACCTCTATGGCTACACCTTC. Its protein is CASSKGTASDLYGYTF.

This clonotype has at least ten counts. The chain employs TRBV11-1 and TRBJ2-7; D could derive from TRBD1 or TRBD2 (6 bases each). Trimming left V 6 bases short and J 6 bases short, with 21 bases between. Germline values: CDR1 SGHAT, CDR2 FQDESV (reference sequence). The CDR3 runs to 15 residues. The CDR3 loop reads CASSLGGQGPGEQYF. The CDR3 DNA reads as TGTGCCAGCAGTCTCGGAGGGCAGGGGCCTGGCGAGCAGTACTTC.

This clonotype came up many times. The chain combines TRBV5-1 with TRBJ2-2; TRBD1 matches 12 bases. Germline CDR1 and CDR2: SGHRS and YFSETQ. The CDR3 runs 14 residues. J was trimmed by 9 bases and V by 6 bases; bases with no gene match: 6. In DNA form, the CDR3 reads TGCGCCAGCACCGGGACAGGGGGCAATTGGGAGCTGTTTTTT. Its translation is CASTGTGGNWELFF.

This clonotype was counted between two and nine times. The rearrangement uses TRBV7-9 and TRBJ2-1, with 9 bases lining up with TRBD1. Germline V gene sequence: CDR1 SEHNR, CDR2 FQNEAQ (reference sequence). The CDR3 extends over 14 amino acids. V lost 5 bases, J lost 7 bases, and 6 bases stayed unmatched. CDR3: CASSARDRVNEQFF. The DNA for the CDR3 is TGTGCCAGCAGCGCCCGGGACAGGGTTAATGAGCAGTTCTTC.

This clonotype was seen a few times. This CDR3 reads CASSLGGEKLFF. In DNA form, the CDR3 reads TGTGCCAGCAGCTTAGGGGGTGAAAAACTGTTTTTT. The rearrangement joins TRBV7-2 to TRBJ1-4; D not resolved. Trimming removed 1 base from V and 7 bases from J, with 4 bases in between. Germline assignment: CDR1 SGHTA and CDR2 FQGNSA. The CDR3 covers 12 residues.

This clonotype was found a few times. The chain recombines TRBV7-6 with TRBJ2-7, with D perhaps matching TRBD1 (6 bases). The germline V gene encodes CDR1 SGHVS and CDR2 FNYEAQ. The CDR3 consists of 14 residues. Trimming stripped 0 bases from V and 5 bases from J, with 11 bases between. CDR3: CASSLALRGHEQYF. The CDR3 DNA reads as TGTGCCAGCAGCTTAGCGCTCAGGGGACACGAGCAGTACTTC.

This clonotype was observed many times. The genes are TRBV12-3 or TRBV12-4 and TRBJ1-5, with unresolved D. Trimming removed 2 bases at V and 2 bases at J, with 13 bases between. The CDR3 runs 16 residues. The CDR3 here is CASSLSGLGGNQPQHF. CDR3 in DNA: TGTGCCAGCAGTTTAAGCGGCCTAGGTGGCAATCAGCCCCAGCATTTT.

This chain connects TRBV29-1 to TRBJ1-2; D possibly corresponds to TRBD1 (5 bases). Trimming took off 7 bases at V and 4 bases at J, with 16 bases between the two ends. Germline CDR1 is SQVTM and CDR2 is ANQGSEA. The CDR3 has 13 residues. The CDR3 DNA is TGCAGCGCCCCCGGACAAGGGAGCTATGGCTACACCTTC. Its protein product is CSAPGQGSYGYTF.

In its sample, this clonotype was seen many times. The chain combines TRBV7-2 with TRBJ1-5; no clear D gene. The CDR3 length is 14 residues. CDR1 is SGHTA and CDR2 is FQGNSA in the germline V gene. V was shortened by 1 base and J by 6 bases, with 10 bases between the two germline ends. CDR3 in amino acids: CASSLGPGGQPQHF. DNA of the CDR3: TGTGCCAGCAGCTTAGGCCCAGGTGGTCAGCCCCAGCATTTT.

The J gene is TRBJ1-1, the V gene TRBV12-3 or TRBV12-4; TRBD1 aligns across 7 bases. V lost 5 bases to trimming and J lost 8 bases; unmatched junction nucleotides: 8. This CDR3 is built from 13 residues. This CDR3 is CASSTRRGWEAFF. The CDR3 DNA reads as TGTGCCAGCAGTACCCGCAGGGGGTGGGAAGCTTTCTTT.

This CDR3 is CASNSGQINSPLHF. Here the CDR3 DNA reads TGCGCCAGCAACTCCGGACAGATTAATTCACCCCTCCACTTT. The rearrangement uses TRBV5-1 and TRBJ1-6; possible D gene TRBD1, 6 bases. The germline CDR1 and CDR2 sequences are SGHRS and YFSETQ. V gave up 6 bases and J gave up 6 bases, with 13 bases separating them. This CDR3 has 14 amino acids. The full variable domain, in which reference TRBV5-1 and TRBJ1-6 provide the parts outside the CDR3, is KAGVTQTPRYLIKTRGQQVTLSCSPISGHRSVSWYQQTPGQGLQFLFEYFSETQRNKGNFPGRFSGRQFSNSRSEMNVSTLELGDSALYLCASNSGQINSPLHFGNGTRLTVT.

This clonotype was counted ten times or more. The chain joins TRBV3-1 to TRBJ2-6; 7 bases align to TRBD1. Germline trimming cut 0 bases from V and 0 bases from J; bases unmatched to any gene: 8. The germline CDR1 and CDR2 sequences are LGHDT and YNNKEL (reference sequence). The CDR3 loop spans 19 amino acids. The CDR3 sequence: CASSQDLTGSVSGANVLTF. The CDR3 DNA reads as TGTGCCAGCAGCCAAGACCTGACAGGGTCAGTCTCTGGGGCCAACGTCCTGACTTTC. Full variable domain (outside the CDR3, taken from reference TRBV3-1 and TRBJ2-6): DTAVSQTPKYLVTQMGNDKSIKCEQNLGHDTMYWYKQDSKKFLKIMFSYNNKELIINETVPNRFSPKSPDKAHLNLHINSLELGDSAVYFCASSQDLTGSVSGANVLTFGAGSRLTVL.

The chain recombines TRBV5-1 with TRBJ1-3, with a tentative D call TRBD1 (5 bases). V was clipped by 0 bases and J by 4 bases, with 14 bases between them. The germline gives CDR1 SGHRS, CDR2 YFSETQ. The CDR3 spans 16 residues. The CDR3 DNA reads TGCGCCAGCAGCTTGGCCATAGGGGTGAGCGGAAACACCATATATTTT. It codes for CASSLAIGVSGNTIYF.

This clonotype was recorded once. An end of the junction does not agree with germline; a read error may underlie this. This chain connects TRBV5-6 to TRBJ1-6, with 10 nucleotides matching TRBD1. The CDR3 contains 15 residues. CDR1 is SGHDT, CDR2 YYEEEE, per germline. The CDR3 sequence: CASSGGTGDNSPIHF. The CDR3, as DNA: TGTGCCAGCAGCGGCGGGACAGGGGATAATTCACCCATCCACTTT.

This clonotype appeared many times. The chain recombines TRBV20-1 with TRBJ2-7; D gene unclear. Germline values: CDR1 DFQATT, CDR2 SNEGSKA (reference sequence). CDR3 size: 11 residues. V was cut by 6 bases and J by 5 bases, with 11 bases left in between. DNA for the CDR3: TGCAGTGCAGAAGGAGAGGACGAGCAGTACTTC. This encodes CSAEGEDEQYF.

CDR3 region: CASSLGQGLPSGANVLTF. CDR3 DNA: TGTGCCAGCAGCCTGGGACAGGGGCTCCCTTCTGGGGCCAACGTCCTGACTTTC. The chain is built from TRBV7-2 and TRBJ2-6, with 10 bases matching TRBD1. CDR1 and CDR2 (germline): SGHTA, FQGNSA. The CDR3 extends over 18 amino acids. J was trimmed by 1 base and V by 5 bases; bases with no gene match: 8.